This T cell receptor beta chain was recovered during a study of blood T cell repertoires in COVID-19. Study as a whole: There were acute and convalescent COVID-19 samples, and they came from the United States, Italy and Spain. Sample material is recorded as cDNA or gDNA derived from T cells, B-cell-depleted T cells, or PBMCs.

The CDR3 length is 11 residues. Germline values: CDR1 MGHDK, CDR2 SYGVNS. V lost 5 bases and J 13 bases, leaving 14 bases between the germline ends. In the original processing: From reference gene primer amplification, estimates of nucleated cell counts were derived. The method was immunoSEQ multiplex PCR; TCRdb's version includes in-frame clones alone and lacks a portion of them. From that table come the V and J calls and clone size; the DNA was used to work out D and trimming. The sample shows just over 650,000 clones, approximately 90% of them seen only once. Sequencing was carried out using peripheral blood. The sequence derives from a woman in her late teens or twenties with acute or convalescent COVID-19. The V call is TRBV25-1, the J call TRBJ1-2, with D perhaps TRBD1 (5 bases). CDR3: CASSLGQGLTF. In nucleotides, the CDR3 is TGTGCCAGCAGTCTAGGGCAGGGCCTCACCTTC.